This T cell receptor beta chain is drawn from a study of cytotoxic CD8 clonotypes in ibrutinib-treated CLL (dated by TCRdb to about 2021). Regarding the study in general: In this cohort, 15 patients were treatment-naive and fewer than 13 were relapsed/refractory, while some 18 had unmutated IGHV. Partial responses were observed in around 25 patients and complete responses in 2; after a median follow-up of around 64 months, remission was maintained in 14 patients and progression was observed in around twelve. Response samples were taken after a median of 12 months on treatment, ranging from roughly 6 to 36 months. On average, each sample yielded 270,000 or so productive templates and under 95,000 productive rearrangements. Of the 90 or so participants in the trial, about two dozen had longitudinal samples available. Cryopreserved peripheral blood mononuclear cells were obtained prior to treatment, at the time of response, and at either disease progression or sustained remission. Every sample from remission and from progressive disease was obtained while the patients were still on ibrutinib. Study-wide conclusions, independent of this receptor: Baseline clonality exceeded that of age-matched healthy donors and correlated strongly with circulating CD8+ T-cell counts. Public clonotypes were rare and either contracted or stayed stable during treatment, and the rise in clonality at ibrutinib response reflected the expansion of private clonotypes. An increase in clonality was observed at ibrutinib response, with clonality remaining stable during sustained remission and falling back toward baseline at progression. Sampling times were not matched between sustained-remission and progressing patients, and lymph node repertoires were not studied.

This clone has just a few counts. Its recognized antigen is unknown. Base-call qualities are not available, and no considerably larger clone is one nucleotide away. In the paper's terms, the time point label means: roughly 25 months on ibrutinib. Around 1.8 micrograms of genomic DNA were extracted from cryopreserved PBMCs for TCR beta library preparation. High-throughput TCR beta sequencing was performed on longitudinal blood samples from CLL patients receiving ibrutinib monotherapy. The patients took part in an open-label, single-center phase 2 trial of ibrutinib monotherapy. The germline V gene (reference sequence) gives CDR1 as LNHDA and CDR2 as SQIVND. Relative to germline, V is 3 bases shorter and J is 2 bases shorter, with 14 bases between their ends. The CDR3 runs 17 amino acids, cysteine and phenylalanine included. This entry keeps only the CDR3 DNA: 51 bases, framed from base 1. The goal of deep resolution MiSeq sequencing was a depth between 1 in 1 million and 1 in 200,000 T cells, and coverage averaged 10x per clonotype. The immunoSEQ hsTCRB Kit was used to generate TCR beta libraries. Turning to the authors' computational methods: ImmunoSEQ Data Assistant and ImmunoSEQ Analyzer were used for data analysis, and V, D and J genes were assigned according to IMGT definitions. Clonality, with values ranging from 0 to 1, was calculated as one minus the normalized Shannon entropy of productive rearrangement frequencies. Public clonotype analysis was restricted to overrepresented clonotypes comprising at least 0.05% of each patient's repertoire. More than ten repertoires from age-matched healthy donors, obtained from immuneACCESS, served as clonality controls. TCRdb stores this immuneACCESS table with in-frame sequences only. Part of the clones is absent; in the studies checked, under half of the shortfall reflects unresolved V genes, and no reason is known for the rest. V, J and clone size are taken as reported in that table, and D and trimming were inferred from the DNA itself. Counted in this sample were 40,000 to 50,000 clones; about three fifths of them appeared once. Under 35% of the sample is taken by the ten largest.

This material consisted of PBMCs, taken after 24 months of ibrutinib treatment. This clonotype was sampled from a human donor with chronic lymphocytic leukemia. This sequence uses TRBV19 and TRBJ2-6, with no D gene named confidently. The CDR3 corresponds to CASSMLRFPPGANVLTF. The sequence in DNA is TGTGCCAGTAGTATGTTAAGGTTCCCTCCTGGGGCCAACGTCCTGACTTTC. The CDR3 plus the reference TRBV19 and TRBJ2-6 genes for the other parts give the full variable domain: DGGITQSPKYLFRKEGQNVTLSCEQNLNHDAMYWYRQDPGQGLRLIYYSQIVNDFQKGDIAEGYSVSREKKESFPLTVTSAQKNPTAFYLCASSMLRFPPGANVLTFGAGSRLTVL.